Listed below are T cell receptor beta chains from one sample, sequenced in a study of shared clonotypes between healthy human individuals. Sequencing used immunoSEQ multiplex PCR; TCRdb keeps in-frame clones, though not all of them. The data contain under 1,100,000 clones, 78% of them singletons. The specimen sequenced was memory CD4+ T cells from PBMCs. These receptors were obtained from a man aged 18 to 30 in good health. Some clones in this sample may be carry-over from other donors' samples. CDR3s include the opening cysteine and the closing phenylalanine or tryptophan. The D gene is left open where the match is weak. Clone size, where shown, is once, few, many, or a class for clones that have expanded.

d_call j_call clone_size v_call cdr3_aa cdr3_nt
TRBD2 TRBJ2-3 NA TRBV28 CASNQPGLAGENTQYF TGTGCCAGCAACCAACCGGGACTAGCGGGAGAGAATACGCAGTATTTT
NA TRBJ2-4 NA TRBV6-5 CGWIRGETKNIQYF TGTGGGTGGATCAGGGGAGAGACCAAAAACATTCAGTACTTC
TRBD2 TRBJ2-2 NA TRBV7-9 CASSISGGFTGELFF TGTGCCAGCAGCATTAGCGGGGGATTCACCGGGGAGCTGTTTTTT
NA TRBJ2-1 NA TRBV19 CASSISFGAVGEQFF TGTGCCAGTAGTATCTCCTTCGGGGCCGTGGGGGAGCAGTTCTTC
NA TRBJ1-3 few TRBV7-6 CASSFGDSGNTIYF TGTGCCAGCAGCTTCGGGGACTCTGGAAACACCATATATTTT
NA TRBJ2-2 NA TRBV5-1 CASSPDQGLNTGELFF TGCGCCAGCAGCCCCGATCAGGGACTTAACACCGGGGAGCTGTTTTTT
TRBD1 TRBJ1-2 NA TRBV16 CASSQSGEPTGNYGYTF TGTGCCAGCAGCCAATCGGGGGAACCGACAGGGAACTATGGCTACACCTTC
NA TRBJ1-4 NA TRBV11-2 CASSLETKLFF TGTGCCAGCAGCTTAGAGACAAAACTGTTTTTT
TRBD1 TRBJ1-1 NA TRBV2 CASSRTNRGSEAFF TGTGCCAGCAGCCGAACCAACAGGGGTTCTGAAGCTTTCTTT
TRBD2 TRBJ2-7 NA TRBV18 CASSPVLGLAFYEQYF TGTGCCAGCTCACCAGTCCTGGGACTAGCTTTTTACGAGCAGTACTTC
NA TRBJ1-1 few TRBV28 CASSFHTEAFF TGTGCCAGCAGTTTCCACACTGAAGCTTTCTTT
TRBD1 TRBJ2-2 NA TRBV5-4 CASSLRTGTGTGELFF TGTGCCAGCAGCTTGAGGACAGGGACGGGCACCGGGGAGCTGTTTTTT
TRBD2 TRBJ2-1 NA TRBV5-6 CASSTLYGGRDNEQFF TGTGCCAGCAGCACCCTCTACGGCGGGAGGGACAATGAGCAGTTCTTC
NA TRBJ1-1 NA TRBV30 CAWSHSTEAFF TGTGCCTGGAGTCACAGCACTGAAGCTTTCTTT
TRBD1 TRBJ1-5 NA TRBV28 CASSLSAWPQGGQPQHF TGTGCCAGCAGTTTATCCGCATGGCCACAGGGGGGTCAGCCCCAGCATTTT
NA TRBJ2-7 NA TRBV28 CASTPGLPYEQYF TGTGCCAGCACGCCGGGACTCCCCTACGAGCAGTACTTC